This T cell receptor (beta chain) appears in the sequencing data of a study of cytomegalovirus exposure and HLA in healthy donors. General study points: Researchers reported that three CMV-associated chains were confirmed in vitro as CMV antigen-specific. The authors listed roughly 150 TCR beta chains as cytomegalovirus-associated.

V gave up 4 bases and J gave up 1 base; unmatched junction bases: 3. This CDR3 contains 16 residues. Germline V gives CDR1 SGHRS, CDR2 YFSETQ. Remarks on this clone: Its specificity is unknown. Other DNA sequences in the same sample also yield this CDR3.

This table comes from immunoSEQ multiplex PCR, and its TCRdb copy is limited to in-frame clones, with some not included. This table has under 200,000 clones, about 90% appearing once. The chain links TRBV5-1 to TRBJ2-6; 9 bases agree with TRBD1. This TCR came from a woman aged 18 to 35 in good health and CMV-seropositive. Input material: PBMCs. CDR3 sequence: CASSPTGGSGANVLTF. DNA for the CDR3: TGCGCCAGCAGCCCGACAGGGGGGTCTGGGGCCAACGTCCTGACTTTC.